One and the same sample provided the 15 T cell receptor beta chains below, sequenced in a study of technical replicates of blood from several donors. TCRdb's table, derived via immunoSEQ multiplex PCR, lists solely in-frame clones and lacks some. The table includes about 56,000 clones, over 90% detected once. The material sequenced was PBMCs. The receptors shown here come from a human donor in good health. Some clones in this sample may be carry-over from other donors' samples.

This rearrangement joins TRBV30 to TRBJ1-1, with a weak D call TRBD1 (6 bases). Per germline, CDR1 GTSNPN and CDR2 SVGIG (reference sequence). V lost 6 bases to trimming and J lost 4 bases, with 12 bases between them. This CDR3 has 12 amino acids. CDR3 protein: CACTQGPTEAFF. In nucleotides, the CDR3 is TGTGCCTGTACACAGGGTCCCACTGAAGCTTTCTTT.

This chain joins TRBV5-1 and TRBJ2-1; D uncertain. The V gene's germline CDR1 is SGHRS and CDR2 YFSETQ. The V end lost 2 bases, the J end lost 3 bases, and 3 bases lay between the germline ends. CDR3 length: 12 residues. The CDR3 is CASSFSYNEQFF. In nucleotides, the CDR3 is TGCGCCAGCAGCTTCAGCTACAATGAGCAGTTCTTC.

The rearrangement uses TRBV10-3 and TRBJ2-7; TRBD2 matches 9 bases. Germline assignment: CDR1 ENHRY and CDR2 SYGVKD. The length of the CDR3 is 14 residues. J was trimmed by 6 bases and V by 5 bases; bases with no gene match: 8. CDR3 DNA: TGTGCCATCAGTCCTGGACTAGCGCTCGGCGAGCAGTACTTC. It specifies CAISPGLALGEQYF.

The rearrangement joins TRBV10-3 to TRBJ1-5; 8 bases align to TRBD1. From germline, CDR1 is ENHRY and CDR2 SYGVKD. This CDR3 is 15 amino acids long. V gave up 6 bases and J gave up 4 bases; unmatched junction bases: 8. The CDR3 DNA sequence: TGTGCCATCAGCGACCAGGGGGCTTATAATCAGCCCCAGCATTTT. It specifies CAISDQGAYNQPQHF.

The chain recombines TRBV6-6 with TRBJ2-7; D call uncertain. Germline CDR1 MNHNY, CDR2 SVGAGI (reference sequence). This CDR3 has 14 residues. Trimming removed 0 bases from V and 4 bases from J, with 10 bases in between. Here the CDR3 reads CASSYSAPEYEQYF. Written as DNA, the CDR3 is TGTGCCAGCAGTTACTCCGCCCCTGAGTACGAGCAGTACTTC.

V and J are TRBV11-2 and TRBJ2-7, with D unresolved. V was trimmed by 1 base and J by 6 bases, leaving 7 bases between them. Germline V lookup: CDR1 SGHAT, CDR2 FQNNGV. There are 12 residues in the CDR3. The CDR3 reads CASSLVGGEQYF. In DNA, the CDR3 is TGTGCCAGCAGCTTAGTCGGCGGCGAGCAGTACTTC.

The CDR3 loop is CASSFGTGVRNEQFF. CDR3 DNA sequence: TGTGCCAGCAGCTTCGGGACAGGGGTTCGGAATGAGCAGTTCTTC. This chain joins TRBV5-4 and TRBJ2-1, with 10 positions matching TRBD1. The germline V gene has CDR1 SGHNT and CDR2 YYREEE (reference sequence). J lost 7 bases, V lost 2 bases, and 6 bases had no gene match. This CDR3 region has 15 residues.

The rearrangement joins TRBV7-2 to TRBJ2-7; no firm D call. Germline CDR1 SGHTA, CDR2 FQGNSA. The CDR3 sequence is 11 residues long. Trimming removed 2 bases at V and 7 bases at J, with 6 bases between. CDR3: CASSLSLEQYF. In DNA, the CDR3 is TGTGCCAGCAGCTTAAGCCTGGAGCAGTACTTC.

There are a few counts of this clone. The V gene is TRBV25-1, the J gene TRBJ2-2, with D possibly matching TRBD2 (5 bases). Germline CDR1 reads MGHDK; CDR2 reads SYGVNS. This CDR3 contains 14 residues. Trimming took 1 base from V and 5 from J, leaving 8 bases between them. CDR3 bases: TGTGCCAGCAGTGAATTTGGGGAGACCGGGGAGCTGTTTTTT. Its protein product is CASSEFGETGELFF.

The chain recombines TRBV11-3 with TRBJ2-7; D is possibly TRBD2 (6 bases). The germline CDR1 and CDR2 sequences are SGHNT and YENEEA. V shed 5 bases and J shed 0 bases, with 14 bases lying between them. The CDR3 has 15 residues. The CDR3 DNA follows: TGTGCCAGCAGCCGGGACTCGTCGAGCTCCTACGAGCAGTACTTC. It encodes CASSRDSSSSYEQYF.

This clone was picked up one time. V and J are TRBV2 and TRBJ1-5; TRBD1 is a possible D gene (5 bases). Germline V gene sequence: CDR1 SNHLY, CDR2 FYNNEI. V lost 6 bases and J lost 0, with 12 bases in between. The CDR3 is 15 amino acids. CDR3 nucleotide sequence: TGTGCCAGCAGCTATGGGGGGAATAGCAATCAGCCCCAGCATTTT. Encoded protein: CASSYGGNSNQPQHF.

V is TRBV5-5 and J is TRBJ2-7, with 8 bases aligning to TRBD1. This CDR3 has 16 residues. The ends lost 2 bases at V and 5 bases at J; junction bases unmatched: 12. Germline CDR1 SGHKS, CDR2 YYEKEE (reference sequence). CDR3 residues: CASSFDERTGPHEQYF. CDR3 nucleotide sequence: TGTGCCAGCAGCTTCGATGAGAGGACAGGGCCCCACGAGCAGTACTTC. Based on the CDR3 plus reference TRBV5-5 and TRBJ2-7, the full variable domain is DAGVTQSPTHLIKTRGQQVTLRCSPISGHKSVSWYQQVLGQGPQFIFQYYEKEERGRGNFPDRFSARQFPNYSSELNVNALLLGDSALYLCASSFDERTGPHEQYFGPGTRLTVT.

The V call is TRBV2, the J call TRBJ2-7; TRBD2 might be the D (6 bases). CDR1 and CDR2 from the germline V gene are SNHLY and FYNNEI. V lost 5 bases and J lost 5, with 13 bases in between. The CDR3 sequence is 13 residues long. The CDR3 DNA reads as TGTGCCAGCAGTTTGTCGGGAGCCCACGAGCAGTACTTC. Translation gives CASSLSGAHEQYF. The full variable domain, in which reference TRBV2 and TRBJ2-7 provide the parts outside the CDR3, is EPEVTQTPSHQVTQMGQEVILRCVPISNHLYFYWYRQILGQKVEFLVSFYNNEISEKSEIFDDQFSVERPDGSNFTLKIRSTKLEDSAMYFCASSLSGAHEQYFGPGTRLTVT.

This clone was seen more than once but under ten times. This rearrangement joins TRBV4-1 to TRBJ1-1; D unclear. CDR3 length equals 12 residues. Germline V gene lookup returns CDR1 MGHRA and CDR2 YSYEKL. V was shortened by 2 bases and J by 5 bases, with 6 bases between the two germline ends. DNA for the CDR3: TGCGCCAGCAGCCAACCGGGGACTGAAGCTTTCTTT. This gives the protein CASSQPGTEAFF.

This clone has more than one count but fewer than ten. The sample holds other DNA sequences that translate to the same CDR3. This chain's CDR3 is CASSLDRDSSPLHF. CDR3 in DNA: TGTGCCAGCAGCTTGGACAGGGATTCTTCACCCCTCCACTTT. V and J are TRBV7-9 and TRBJ1-6; 8 bases match TRBD1. Germline V gene sequence: CDR1 SEHNR, CDR2 FQNEAQ (reference sequence). CDR3 length equals 14 residues. V lost 3 bases to trimming and J lost 9 bases; unmatched junction nucleotides: 4.